This T cell receptor (beta chain) was identified during a study of high-grade serous ovarian cancer treatment subgroups. For the study at large: On average, roughly 15,000 reads and thousands of unique TCR beta rearrangements were obtained per sample.

V was cut by 3 bases and J by 4 bases, with 16 bases left in between. The CDR3 is 16 residues long. CDR1 is SGHVS and CDR2 is FQNEAQ in the germline V gene. Tumor samples were obtained before definitive surgery or chemotherapy. Profiled with immunoSEQ multiplex PCR; TCRdb holds only in-frame clones, not every one. There are some 15,000 clones in the sample; roughly nine tenths occur only once, and 5.5% to 8% lies in the top ten. This clone was observed a few times. Antigen: not known. Notes on the study in general: The analyses considered CDR3 and ignored CDR1 and CDR2. Without spatial data, bulk sequencing limits insight into HGSC tumor diversity.

Sequenced material: tumor tissue. The TCR comes from a human donor with high-grade serous ovarian cancer. This chain links TRBV7-8 with TRBJ1-5; tentative D call: TRBD1 (5 bases). The DNA of the CDR3 is TGTGCCAGCAGCTTTGGCCTAGCGGGGGGAAATCAGCCCCAGCATTTT. It translates to CASSFGLAGGNQPQHF.